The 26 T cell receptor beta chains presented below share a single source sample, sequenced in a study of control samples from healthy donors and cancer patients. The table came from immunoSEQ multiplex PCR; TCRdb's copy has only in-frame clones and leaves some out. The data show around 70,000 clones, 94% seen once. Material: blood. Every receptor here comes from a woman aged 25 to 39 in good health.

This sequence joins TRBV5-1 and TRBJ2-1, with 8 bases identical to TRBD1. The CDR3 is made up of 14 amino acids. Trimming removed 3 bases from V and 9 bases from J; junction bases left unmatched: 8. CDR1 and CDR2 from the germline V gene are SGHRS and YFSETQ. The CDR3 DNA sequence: TGCGCCAGCAGCTCCGGGACAGGCAGTAGTGAGCAGTTCTTC. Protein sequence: CASSSGTGSSEQFF.

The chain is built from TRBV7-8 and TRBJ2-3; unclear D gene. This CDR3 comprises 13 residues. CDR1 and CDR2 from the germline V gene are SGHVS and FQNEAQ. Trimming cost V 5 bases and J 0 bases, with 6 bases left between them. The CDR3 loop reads CASSPPSTDTQYF. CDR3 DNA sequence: TGTGCCAGCAGCCCCCCTAGCACAGATACGCAGTATTTT.

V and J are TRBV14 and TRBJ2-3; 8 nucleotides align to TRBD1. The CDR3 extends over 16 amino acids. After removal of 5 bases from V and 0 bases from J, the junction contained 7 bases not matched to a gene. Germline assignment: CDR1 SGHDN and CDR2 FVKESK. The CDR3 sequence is CASSSQGALSTDTQYF. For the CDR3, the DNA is TGTGCCAGCAGCTCCCAGGGGGCCCTCAGCACAGATACGCAGTATTTT.

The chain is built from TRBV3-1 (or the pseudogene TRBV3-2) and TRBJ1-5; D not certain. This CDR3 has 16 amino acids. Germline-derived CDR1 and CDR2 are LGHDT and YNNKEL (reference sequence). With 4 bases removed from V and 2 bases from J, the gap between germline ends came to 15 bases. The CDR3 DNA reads TGTGCCAGCAGCCCCCGGGCTCTTTACGGCAATCAGCCCCAGCATTTT. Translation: CASSPRALYGNQPQHF.

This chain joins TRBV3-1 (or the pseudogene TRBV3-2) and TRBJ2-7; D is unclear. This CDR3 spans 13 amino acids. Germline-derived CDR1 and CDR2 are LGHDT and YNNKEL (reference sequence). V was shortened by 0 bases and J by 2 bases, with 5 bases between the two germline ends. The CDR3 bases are TGTGCCAGCAGCCAAGACGGTGCCTACGAGCAGTACTTC. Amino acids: CASSQDGAYEQYF.

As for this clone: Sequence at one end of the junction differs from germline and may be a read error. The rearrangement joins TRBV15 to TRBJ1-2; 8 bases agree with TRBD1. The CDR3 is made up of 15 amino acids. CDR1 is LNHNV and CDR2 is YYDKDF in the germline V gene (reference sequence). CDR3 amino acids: CAASRDAGTGYGYTF. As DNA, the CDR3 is TGTGCCGCCAGCAGAGACGCCGGGACAGGCTATGGCTACACCTTC.

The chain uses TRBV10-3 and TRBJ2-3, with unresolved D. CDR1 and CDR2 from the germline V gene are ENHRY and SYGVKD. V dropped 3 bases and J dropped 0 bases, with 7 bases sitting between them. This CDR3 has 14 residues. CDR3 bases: TGTGCCATCAGTGATTCAGGCAGCACAGATACGCAGTATTTT. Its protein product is CAISDSGSTDTQYF.

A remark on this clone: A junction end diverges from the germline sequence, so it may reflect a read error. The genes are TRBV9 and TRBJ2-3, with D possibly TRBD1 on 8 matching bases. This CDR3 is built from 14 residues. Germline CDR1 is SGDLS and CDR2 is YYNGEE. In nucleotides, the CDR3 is TGTGCCAGCAGCCCGACAGCGGGGACAGGTACGCAGTATTTT. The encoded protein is CASSPTAGTGTQYF.

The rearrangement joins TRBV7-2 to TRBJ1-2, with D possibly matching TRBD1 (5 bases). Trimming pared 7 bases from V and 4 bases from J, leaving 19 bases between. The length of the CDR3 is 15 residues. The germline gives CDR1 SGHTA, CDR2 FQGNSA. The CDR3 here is CASNDRGVGVYGYTF. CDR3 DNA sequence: TGTGCCAGCAACGATCGAGGGGTAGGGGTCTATGGCTACACCTTC. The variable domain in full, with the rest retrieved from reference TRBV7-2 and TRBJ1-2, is GAGVSQSPSNKVTEKGKDVELRCDPISGHTALYWYRQSLGQGLEFLIYFQGNSAPDKSGLPSDRFSAERTGGSVSTLTIQRTQQEDSAVYLCASNDRGVGVYGYTFGSGTRLTVV.

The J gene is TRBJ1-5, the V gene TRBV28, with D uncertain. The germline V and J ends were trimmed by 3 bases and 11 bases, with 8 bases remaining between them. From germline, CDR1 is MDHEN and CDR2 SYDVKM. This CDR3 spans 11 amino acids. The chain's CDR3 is CASSFSGAQHF. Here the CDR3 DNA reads TGTGCCAGCAGTTTCAGCGGGGCCCAGCATTTT.

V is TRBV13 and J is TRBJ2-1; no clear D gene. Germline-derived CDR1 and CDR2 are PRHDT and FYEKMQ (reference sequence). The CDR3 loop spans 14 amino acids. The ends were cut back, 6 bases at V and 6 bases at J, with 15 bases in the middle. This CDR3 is CASRPPRVSNEQFF. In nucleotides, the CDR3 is TGTGCCAGCAGACCCCCCCGGGTCTCCAATGAGCAGTTCTTC.

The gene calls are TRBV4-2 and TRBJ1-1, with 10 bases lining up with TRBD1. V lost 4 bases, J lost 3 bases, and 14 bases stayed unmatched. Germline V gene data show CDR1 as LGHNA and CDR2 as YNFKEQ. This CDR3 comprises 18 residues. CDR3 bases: TGTGCCAGCAGCCTCAAGACAGGGGGCAGTTATGGGGACACTGAAGCTTTCTTT. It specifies CASSLKTGGSYGDTEAFF.

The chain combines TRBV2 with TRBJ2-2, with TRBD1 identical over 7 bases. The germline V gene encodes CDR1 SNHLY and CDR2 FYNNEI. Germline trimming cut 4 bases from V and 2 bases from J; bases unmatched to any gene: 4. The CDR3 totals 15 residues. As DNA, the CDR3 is TGTGCCAGCAGTGCAGCAGGGGGAAACACCGGGGAGCTGTTTTTT. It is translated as CASSAAGGNTGELFF.

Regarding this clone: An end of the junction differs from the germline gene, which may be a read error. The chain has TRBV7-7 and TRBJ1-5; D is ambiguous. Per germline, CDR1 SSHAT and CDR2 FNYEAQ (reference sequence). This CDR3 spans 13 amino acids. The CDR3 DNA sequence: TGTGCTAGCAGCTTAGATAGGTATCAGCCCCAGCATTTT. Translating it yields CASSLDRYQPQHF.

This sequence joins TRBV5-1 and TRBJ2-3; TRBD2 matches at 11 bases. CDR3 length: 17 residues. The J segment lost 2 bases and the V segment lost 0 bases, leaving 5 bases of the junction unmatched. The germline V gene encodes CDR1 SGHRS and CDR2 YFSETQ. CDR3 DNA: TGCGCCAGCAGCTTGGAAACTAGCGGGGGCCTCACAGATACGCAGTATTTT. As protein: CASSLETSGGLTDTQYF. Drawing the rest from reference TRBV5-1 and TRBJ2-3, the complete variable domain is KAGVTQTPRYLIKTRGQQVTLSCSPISGHRSVSWYQQTPGQGLQFLFEYFSETQRNKGNFPGRFSGRQFSNSRSEMNVSTLELGDSALYLCASSLETSGGLTDTQYFGPGTRLTVL.

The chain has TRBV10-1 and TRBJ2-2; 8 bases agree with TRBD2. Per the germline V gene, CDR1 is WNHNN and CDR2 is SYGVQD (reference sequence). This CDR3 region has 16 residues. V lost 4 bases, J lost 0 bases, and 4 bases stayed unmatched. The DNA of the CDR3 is TGCGCCAGCAGTGGGACTAGCAACGCGAACACCGGGGAGCTGTTTTTT. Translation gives CASSGTSNANTGELFF.

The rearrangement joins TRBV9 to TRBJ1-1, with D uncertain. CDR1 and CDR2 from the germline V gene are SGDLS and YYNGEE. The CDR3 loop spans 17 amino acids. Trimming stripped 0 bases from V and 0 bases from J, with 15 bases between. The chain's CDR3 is CASSVGGELTMNTEAFF. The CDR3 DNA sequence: TGTGCCAGCAGCGTAGGAGGCGAATTAACTATGAACACTGAAGCTTTCTTT.

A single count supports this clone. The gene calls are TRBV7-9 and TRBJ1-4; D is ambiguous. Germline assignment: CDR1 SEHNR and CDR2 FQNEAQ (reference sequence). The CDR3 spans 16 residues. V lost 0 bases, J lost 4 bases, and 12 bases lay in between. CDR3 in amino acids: CASSLADGNFNEKLFF. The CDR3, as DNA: TGTGCCAGCAGCTTAGCCGACGGGAACTTTAATGAAAAACTGTTTTTT.

CDR3 sequence reads: CASTGQGLNTEAFF. The CDR3 DNA is TGTGCCAGCACCGGACAGGGCCTGAACACTGAAGCTTTCTTT. The chain employs TRBV6-5 and TRBJ1-1; 8 bases align to TRBD1. The CDR3 contains 14 residues. Trimming cost V 7 bases and J 0 bases; bases outside gene matches: 4. Germline-derived CDR1 and CDR2 are MNHEY and SVGAGI.

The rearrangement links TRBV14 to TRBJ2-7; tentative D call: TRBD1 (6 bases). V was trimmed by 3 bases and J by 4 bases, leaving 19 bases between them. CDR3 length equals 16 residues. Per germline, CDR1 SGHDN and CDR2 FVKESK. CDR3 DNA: TGTGCCAGCAGCCAGTCTACACAGGGTAATTGGTACGAGCAGTACTTC. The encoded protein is CASSQSTQGNWYEQYF.

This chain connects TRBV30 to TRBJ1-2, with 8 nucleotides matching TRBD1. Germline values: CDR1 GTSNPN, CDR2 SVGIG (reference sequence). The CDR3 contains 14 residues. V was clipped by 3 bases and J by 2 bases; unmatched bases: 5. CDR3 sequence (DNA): TGTGCCTGGAGGACTGGACAGGGAAACTATGGCTACACCTTC. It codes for CAWRTGQGNYGYTF.

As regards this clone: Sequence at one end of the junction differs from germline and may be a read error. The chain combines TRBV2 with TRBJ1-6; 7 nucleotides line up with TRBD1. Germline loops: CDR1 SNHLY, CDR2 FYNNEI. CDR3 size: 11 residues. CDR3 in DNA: TGTGCCAGCAGTCGGGACAGCCCAGAGACTTTT. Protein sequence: CASSRDSPETF. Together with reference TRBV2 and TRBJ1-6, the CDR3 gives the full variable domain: EPEVTQTPSHQVTQMGQEVILRCVPISNHLYFYWYRQILGQKVEFLVSFYNNEISEKSEIFDDQFSVERPDGSNFTLKIRSTKLEDSAMYFCASSRDSPETFGNGTRLTVT.

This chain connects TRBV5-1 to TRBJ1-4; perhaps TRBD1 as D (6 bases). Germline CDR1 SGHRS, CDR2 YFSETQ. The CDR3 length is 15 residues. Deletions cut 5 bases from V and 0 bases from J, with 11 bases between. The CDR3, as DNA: TGCGCCAGCAGGGACGAGGGGGCAACTAATGAAAAACTGTTTTTT. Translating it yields CASRDEGATNEKLFF. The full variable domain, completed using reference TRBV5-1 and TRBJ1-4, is KAGVTQTPRYLIKTRGQQVTLSCSPISGHRSVSWYQQTPGQGLQFLFEYFSETQRNKGNFPGRFSGRQFSNSRSEMNVSTLELGDSALYLCASRDEGATNEKLFFGSGTQLSVL.

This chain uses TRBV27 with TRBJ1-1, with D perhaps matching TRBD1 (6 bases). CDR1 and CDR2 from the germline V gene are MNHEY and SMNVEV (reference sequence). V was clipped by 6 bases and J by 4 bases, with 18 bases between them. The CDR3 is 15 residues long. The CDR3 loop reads CASRRTQGGVTEAFF. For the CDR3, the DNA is TGTGCCAGCAGGCGCACACAGGGAGGGGTCACTGAAGCTTTCTTT.

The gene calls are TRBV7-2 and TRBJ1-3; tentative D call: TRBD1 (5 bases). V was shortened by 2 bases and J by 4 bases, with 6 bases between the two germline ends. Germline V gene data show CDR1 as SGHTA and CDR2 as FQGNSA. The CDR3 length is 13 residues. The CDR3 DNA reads TGTGCCAGCAGCTTATACAGGGGAAACACCATATATTTT. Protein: CASSLYRGNTIYF.

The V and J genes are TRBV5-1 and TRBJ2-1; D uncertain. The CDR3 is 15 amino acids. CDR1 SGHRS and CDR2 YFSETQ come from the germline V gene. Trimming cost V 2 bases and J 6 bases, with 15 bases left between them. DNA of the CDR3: TGCGCCAGCAGCTTAGGGTTAGTCAGGACCAATGAGCAGTTCTTC. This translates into CASSLGLVRTNEQFF.